The source of this TCR beta chain is a study of blood T cell repertoires in COVID-19. In the study overall: The United States, Italy and Spain were the sources of the acute and convalescent COVID-19 samples. T cells, B-cell-depleted T cells, or PBMCs supplied cDNA or gDNA.

Trimming cost V 10 bases and J 5 bases; bases outside gene matches: 18. From germline, CDR1 is LNHDA and CDR2 SQIVND (reference sequence). CDR3 length equals 16 residues. Original data processing: Reference gene primer amplification gave estimated nucleated cell counts. Method: immunoSEQ multiplex PCR; TCRdb's copy keeps in-frame clones and lacks some. V and J calls and clone size are copied from that table; D and trimming were computed from the DNA. The sample lists 60,000 to 75,000 clones, roughly four fifths occurring once. The source is a woman aged 80 or over with acute or convalescent COVID-19. The genes are TRBV19 and TRBJ2-5, with TRBD1 matching 8 bases. The sample comprised peripheral blood. The CDR3 loop is CATKDSGTGLRETQYF. The DNA of the CDR3 is TGTGCCACTAAGGATTCTGGGACAGGTCTAAGGGAGACCCAGTACTTC.